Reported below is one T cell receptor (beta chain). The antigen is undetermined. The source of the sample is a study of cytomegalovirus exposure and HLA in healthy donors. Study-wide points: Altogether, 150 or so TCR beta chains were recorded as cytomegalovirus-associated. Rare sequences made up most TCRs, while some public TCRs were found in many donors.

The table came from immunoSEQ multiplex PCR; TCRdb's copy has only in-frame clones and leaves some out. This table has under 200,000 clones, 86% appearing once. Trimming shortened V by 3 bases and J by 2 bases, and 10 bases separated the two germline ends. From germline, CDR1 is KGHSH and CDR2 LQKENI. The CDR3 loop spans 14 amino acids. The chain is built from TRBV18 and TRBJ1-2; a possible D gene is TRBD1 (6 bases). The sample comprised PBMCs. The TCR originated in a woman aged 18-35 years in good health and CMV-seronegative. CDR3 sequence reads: CASSPGGGNYGYTF. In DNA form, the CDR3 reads TGTGCCAGCTCACCTGGGGGCGGAAACTATGGCTACACCTTC.